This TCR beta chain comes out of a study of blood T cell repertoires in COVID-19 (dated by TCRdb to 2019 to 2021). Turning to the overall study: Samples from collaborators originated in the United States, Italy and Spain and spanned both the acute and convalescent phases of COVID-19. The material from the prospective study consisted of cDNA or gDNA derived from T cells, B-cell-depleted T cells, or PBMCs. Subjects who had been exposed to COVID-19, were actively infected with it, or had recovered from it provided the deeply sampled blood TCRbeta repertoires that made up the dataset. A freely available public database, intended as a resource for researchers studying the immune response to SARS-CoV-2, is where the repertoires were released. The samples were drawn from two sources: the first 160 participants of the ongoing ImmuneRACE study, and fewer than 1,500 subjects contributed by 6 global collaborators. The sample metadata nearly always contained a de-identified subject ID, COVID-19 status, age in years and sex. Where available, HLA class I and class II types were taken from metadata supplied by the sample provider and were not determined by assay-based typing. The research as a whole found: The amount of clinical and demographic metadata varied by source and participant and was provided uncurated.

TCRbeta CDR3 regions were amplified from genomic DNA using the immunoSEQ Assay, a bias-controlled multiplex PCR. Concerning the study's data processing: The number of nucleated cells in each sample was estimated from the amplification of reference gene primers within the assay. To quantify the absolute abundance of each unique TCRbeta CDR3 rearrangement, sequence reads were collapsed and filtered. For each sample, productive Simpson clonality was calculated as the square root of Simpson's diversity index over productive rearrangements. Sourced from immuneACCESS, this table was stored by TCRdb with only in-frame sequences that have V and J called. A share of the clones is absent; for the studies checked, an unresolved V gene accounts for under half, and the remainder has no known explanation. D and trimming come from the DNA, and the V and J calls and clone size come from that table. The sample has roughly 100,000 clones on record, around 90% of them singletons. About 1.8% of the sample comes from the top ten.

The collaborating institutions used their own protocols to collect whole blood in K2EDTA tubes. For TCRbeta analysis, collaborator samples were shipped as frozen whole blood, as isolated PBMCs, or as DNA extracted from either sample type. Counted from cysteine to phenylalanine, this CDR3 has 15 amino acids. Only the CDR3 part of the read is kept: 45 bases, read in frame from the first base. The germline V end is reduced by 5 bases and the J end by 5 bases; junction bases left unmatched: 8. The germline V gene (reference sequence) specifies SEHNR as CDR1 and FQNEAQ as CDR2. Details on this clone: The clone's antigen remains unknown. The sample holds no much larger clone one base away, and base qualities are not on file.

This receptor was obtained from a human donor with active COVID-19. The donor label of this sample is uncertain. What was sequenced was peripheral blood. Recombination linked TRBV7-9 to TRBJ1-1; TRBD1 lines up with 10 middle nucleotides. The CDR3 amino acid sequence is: CASSERQGALTEAFF. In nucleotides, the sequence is TGTGCCAGCAGCGAACGACAGGGGGCTTTGACTGAAGCTTTCTTT.